The 18 T cell receptor beta chains below all came from one sample that was sequenced in a study of T cells in women clearing cervical HPV infection. TCRdb's copy holds only in-frame clones and misses some; the assay was immunoSEQ multiplex PCR. The repertoire shows more than 20,000 clones; the top ten hold 7.5% to 10%. Sequenced input: blood buffy coat. The receptors here all came from a woman between 18 and 70 years old with a cervical HPV16 infection that either progressed to CIN3+ or cleared (not recorded which).

Turning to this clone: The sequence runs out 3 residues before the end of the CDR3; the remainder is reconstructed from the germline J gene. The chain uses TRBV6-1 and TRBJ1-5; no firm D call. The germline V and J ends were trimmed by 0 bases and 4 bases, with 19 bases remaining between them. Germline CDR1 and CDR2: MNHNS and SASEGT. The CDR3 is made up of 18 amino acids. The part of the CDR3 DNA that was read is TGTGCCAGCAGTGAAGCCGTATTCACTACTGTAGCAAATCAGCCC. It yields the protein CASSEAVFTTVANQP. The CDR3, in full, reads CASSEAVFTTVANQPQHF.

On this clone itself: The read ends 3 residues before the CDR3 terminus; that terminus is restored from the germline J gene. The chain recombines TRBV30 with TRBJ1-5, with D perhaps TRBD1 (5 bases). CDR1 and CDR2 (germline): GTSNPN, SVGIG (reference sequence). The ends were cut back, 1 base at V and 6 bases at J, with 16 bases in the middle. The CDR3 spans 15 residues. The sequenced CDR3 bases are TGTGCCTGGAGTGGAAAGGGGCTAAGAAGTCAGCCC. It codes for CAWSGKGLRSQP. The full-length CDR3 reads as CAWSGKGLRSQPQHF.

As concerns this clone: The read stops 3 residues short of the end of the CDR3; the missing end is completed from the germline J gene. V and J are TRBV5-1 and TRBJ2-5; D gene ambiguous. In germline, CDR1 is SGHRS, CDR2 YFSETQ. With 3 bases removed from V and 2 bases from J, the gap between germline ends came to 5 bases. This CDR3 is built from 12 residues. Partial CDR3 DNA: TGCGCCAGCAGCTATCTGCAAGAGACC. Its protein is CASSYLQET. The CDR3 reads in full as CASSYLQETQYF.

Turning to this clone: The read ends 3 residues shy of where the CDR3 ends; the end is completed using the germline J gene. The chain carries TRBV5-4 and TRBJ2-5; 9 bases fit TRBD2. This CDR3 contains 14 residues. Per the germline V gene, CDR1 is SGHNT and CDR2 is YYREEE (reference sequence). Trimming cost V 3 bases and J 4 bases; bases outside gene matches: 4. The CDR3 here is CASSSRLAVETQYF. Incomplete CDR3 DNA: TGTGCCAGCAGCTCCCGACTAGCGGTAGAGACC.

Turning to this clone: The missing CDR3 end, 3 residues past where the read stops, is filled in from the germline J gene. V is TRBV5-6 and J is TRBJ1-2, with D tentatively TRBD1 (5 bases). From germline, CDR1 is SGHDT and CDR2 YYEEEE. The CDR3 length is 14 residues. The CDR3 here is CASSPRGGAGGYTF. CDR3 bases read: TGTGCCAGCAGCCCCCGTGGAGGGGCGGGGGGC. Supplemented by reference TRBV5-6 and TRBJ1-2, the full variable domain reads DAGVTQSPTHLIKTRGQQVTLRCSPKSGHDTVSWYQQALGQGPQFIFQYYEEEERQRGNFPDRFSGHQFPNYSSELNVNALLLGDSALYLCASSPRGGAGGYTFGSGTRLTVV.

In regard to this clone: The read ends 3 residues early relative to the CDR3; the germline J gene fills the gap. The chain is built from TRBV20-1 and TRBJ1-2, with 8 bases matching TRBD1. V shed 3 bases and J 5 bases; nucleotides not matched to a gene: 5. The CDR3 sequence is 13 residues long. CDR1 and CDR2 from the germline V gene are DFQATT and SNEGSKA (reference sequence). This CDR3 is CSASEQGAYGYTF. CDR3 DNA, as far as it was read: TGCAGTGCTAGTGAGCAGGGGGCTTATGGC.

In the case of this clone: The read comes to an end 3 residues before the CDR3 does, leaving the germline J gene to fill in the end. This sequence joins TRBV6-2 or TRBV6-3 and TRBJ2-1; unclear D gene. Trimming removed 1 base from V and 7 bases from J, with 5 bases in between. Germline values: CDR1 MNHEY, CDR2 SVGEGT. This CDR3 comprises 12 residues. The chain's CDR3 is CASSYFGNEQFF. The covered CDR3 bases are TGTGCCAGCAGTTACTTCGGGAATGAG.

Worth noting for this clone: The CDR3 goes on 3 residues after the read ends, and that part is filled in from the germline J gene. This chain joins TRBV5-1 and TRBJ1-2; no clear D. The length of the CDR3 is 12 residues. V lost 2 bases to trimming and J lost 4 bases, with 6 bases between them. Germline values: CDR1 SGHRS, CDR2 YFSETQ. The CDR3 region is CASSFGSYGYTF. CDR3 DNA (partial): TGCGCCAGCAGCTTTGGCAGCTATGGC.

CDR3 DNA (partial): TGTGCCAGCAGCCCCGTAAGCGACTACAATGAG. This gives the protein CASSPVSDYNE. The full CDR3 is CASSPVSDYNEQFF. V gene TRBV7-3 combines with J gene TRBJ2-1, with D unclear. The read falls 3 residues short of the CDR3 end, and the missing part is taken from the germline J gene. The CDR3 contains 14 residues. Germline V gene sequence: CDR1 SGHTA, CDR2 FQGTGA. V dropped 5 bases and J dropped 3 bases, with 11 bases sitting between them.

About this clone itself: The read comes to an end 3 residues before the CDR3 does, leaving the germline J gene to fill in the end. This rearrangement joins TRBV5-1 to TRBJ2-4, with 11 bases matching TRBD2. V trimming: 4 bases; J trimming: 8 bases; junction bases outside the gene matches: 8. Germline V lookup: CDR1 SGHRS, CDR2 YFSETQ. The CDR3 consists of 15 residues. Here the CDR3 reads CASSKIAGGFDIQYF. The CDR3 bases that were read are TGCGCCAGCAGCAAAATAGCGGGAGGGTTCGACATT. Supplemented by reference TRBV5-1 and TRBJ2-4, the full variable domain reads KAGVTQTPRYLIKTRGQQVTLSCSPISGHRSVSWYQQTPGQGLQFLFEYFSETQRNKGNFPGRFSGRQFSNSRSEMNVSTLELGDSALYLCASSKIAGGFDIQYFGAGTRLSVL.

As for this clone: The read ends 3 residues before the CDR3 terminus; that terminus is restored from the germline J gene. The chain joins TRBV19 to TRBJ2-1, with D possibly matching TRBD2 (6 bases). V was shortened by 5 bases and J by 4 bases, with 15 bases between the two germline ends. Germline lookup yields CDR1 LNHDA and CDR2 SQIVND (reference sequence). The CDR3 contains 15 residues. The covered CDR3 bases are TGTGCCAGTAGTTATCGCCTAGCGCCTTACAATGAG. Amino acid sequence: CASSYRLAPYNE. The CDR3 reads in full as CASSYRLAPYNEQFF.

Worth noting for this clone: Sequencing ends 3 residues short of the CDR3 end; the germline J gene provides the rest. This chain connects TRBV7-6 to TRBJ2-4; TRBD2 matches 12 bases. Trimming cost V 1 base and J 1 base; bases outside gene matches: 5. CDR3 length equals 18 residues. Germline CDR1 SGHVS, CDR2 FNYEAQ. The CDR3 region is CASSLGGLAGKAKNIQYF. CDR3 bases read: TGTGCCAGCAGCTTAGGTGGACTAGCGGGGAAGGCCAAAAACATT.

With regard to this clone: Read data end 3 residues before the CDR3 end; the end is taken from the germline J gene. The rearrangement uses TRBV29-1 and TRBJ1-5, with TRBD1 as a possible D gene (6 bases). The CDR3 extends over 13 amino acids. Trimming removed 7 bases at V and 7 bases at J, with 17 bases between. The germline gives CDR1 SQVTM, CDR2 ANQGSEA. The CDR3 here is CSGLIQGRQPQHF. CDR3 DNA (partial): TGCAGCGGGCTAATACAGGGAAGGCAGCCC. The full variable domain, completed using reference TRBV29-1 and TRBJ1-5, is SAVISQKPSRDICQRGTSLTIQCQVDSQVTMMFWYRQQPGQSLTLIATANQGSEATYESGFVIDKFPISRPNLTFSTLTVSNMSPEDSSIYLCSGLIQGRQPQHFGDGTRLSIL.

CDR3 loop: CASSLDGRGEQFF. The sequenced part of the CDR3 DNA is TGCGCCAGCAGCTTGGACGGGAGGGGTGAG. The chain uses TRBV5-1 and TRBJ2-1; 8 bases match TRBD2. With the read ending 3 residues before the CDR3 end, the germline J gene is used to fill in that end. The CDR3 length is 13 residues. Germline CDR1 reads SGHRS; CDR2 reads YFSETQ. Trimming at V came to 0 bases and at J to 9 bases, leaving 2 bases not matched to a gene.

Turning to this clone: The read stops 3 residues short of the end of the CDR3; the missing end is completed from the germline J gene. The chain carries TRBV7-2 and TRBJ1-5, with D hard to call. V lost 4 bases, J lost 6 bases, and 10 bases lay in between. Germline V gives CDR1 SGHTA, CDR2 FQGNSA. This CDR3 is 13 amino acids long. CDR3 sequence reads: CASSSLSGQPQHF. The part of the CDR3 DNA that was read is TGTGCCAGCAGCTCCCTTTCGGGTCAGCCC. Full variable domain (rest looked up from reference TRBV7-2 and TRBJ1-5): GAGVSQSPSNKVTEKGKDVELRCDPISGHTALYWYRQSLGQGLEFLIYFQGNSAPDKSGLPSDRFSAERTGGSVSTLTIQRTQQEDSAVYLCASSSLSGQPQHFGDGTRLSIL.

As concerns this clone: The read falls 3 residues short of the CDR3 end, and the missing part is taken from the germline J gene. The rearrangement uses TRBV20-1 and TRBJ2-2; TRBD2 agrees at 7 bases. The CDR3 sequence is 17 residues long. V was clipped by 6 bases and J by 0 bases; unmatched bases: 13. CDR1 is DFQATT, CDR2 SNEGSKA, per germline (reference sequence). CDR3 DNA (partial): TGCAGTGCCATCCGGGCAACTAGCGCCCCGAACACCGGGGAG. Amino acids: CSAIRATSAPNTGE. The CDR3 as a whole reads CSAIRATSAPNTGELFF.

As regards this clone: The sequenced fragment ends 3 residues before the CDR3 boundary, so the rest is inferred from the germline J gene. The rearrangement links TRBV4-1 to TRBJ2-1; D gene ambiguous. Trimming cost V 3 bases and J 4 bases, with 4 bases left between them. The CDR3 extends over 12 amino acids. Germline-derived CDR1 and CDR2 are MGHRA and YSYEKL. The CDR3 loop reads CASSHGYNEQFF. CDR3 DNA, as far as it was read: TGCGCCAGCAGCCACGGTTACAATGAG.

Comments on this clone: The read ends 3 residues shy of where the CDR3 ends; the end is completed using the germline J gene. The chain carries TRBV6-2 or TRBV6-3 and TRBJ1-4; possibly TRBD1 for D (5 bases). V was pared by 6 bases and J by 0 bases, with 14 bases between. The CDR3 is 16 residues long. The germline V gene encodes CDR1 MNHEY and CDR2 SVGEGT. The CDR3 here is CASSRITGATNEKLFF. Incomplete CDR3 DNA: TGTGCCAGCAGCCGAATAACAGGAGCAACTAATGAAAAA.